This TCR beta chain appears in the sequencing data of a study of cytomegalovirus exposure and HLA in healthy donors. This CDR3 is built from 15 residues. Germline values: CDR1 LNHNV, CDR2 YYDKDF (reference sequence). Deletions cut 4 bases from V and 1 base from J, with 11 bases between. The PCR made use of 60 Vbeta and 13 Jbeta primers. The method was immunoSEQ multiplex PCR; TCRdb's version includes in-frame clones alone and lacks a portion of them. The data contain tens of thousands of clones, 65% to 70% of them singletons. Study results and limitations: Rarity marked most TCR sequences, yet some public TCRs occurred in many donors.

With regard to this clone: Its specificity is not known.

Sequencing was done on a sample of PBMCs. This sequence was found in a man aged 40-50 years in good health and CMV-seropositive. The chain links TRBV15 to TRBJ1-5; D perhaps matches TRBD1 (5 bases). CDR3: CATSIDTGSNQPQHF. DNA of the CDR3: TGTGCCACCAGCATCGATACAGGAAGCAATCAGCCCCAGCATTTT.